Sequencing of this TCR beta chain was carried out in a study of blood T cell repertoires in COVID-19. V lost 6 bases and J lost 7, with 9 bases in between. This CDR3 is 12 amino acids long. CDR1 ENHRY and CDR2 SYGVKD come from the germline V gene. The assay was immunoSEQ multiplex PCR, and TCRdb's table has in-frame clones only and misses some. The sample carries 410,000 or so clones, 75% to 90% recorded once. The source of this sequence is a woman in her thirties or forties with COVID-19, enrolled during active disease. Source material: peripheral blood. V usage is TRBV10-3 and J usage is TRBJ1-4, with D tentatively TRBD1 (5 bases). In nucleotides, the CDR3 is TGTGCCATCAGGGACACTGGTGAAAAACTGTTTTTT. This sequence encodes CAIRDTGEKLFF.